This T cell receptor beta chain originates from a study of T cells in Graves' hyperthyroidism and ophthalmopathy. This CDR3 contains 15 residues. Germline V gene data show CDR1 as SGHRS and CDR2 as YFSETQ. Trimming pared 0 bases from V and 4 bases from J, leaving 13 bases between. Patients showing uncontrolled infection, other autoimmune disease, pregnancy or lactation were ineligible. Used for diagnoses were clinical symptoms, serum thyroxine and TRAb, thyroid ultrasound and orbital computed tomography. Amplified TCR beta CDR3 regions derived from RNA transcripts. The TCR CDR3 first-round RT-PCR relied on the HTBI primer set. TCRdb independently ran MiXCR on the multiplex PCR reads; one entry per CDR3 protein. The sample lists about 400,000 distinct CDR3 sequences, about 16% occurring once. In this sample, this clonotype turned up a few times. Its target is not known. Broader study findings: In the blood, most expanded thyroid clonotypes above 0.001 appeared as well.

The V and J genes are TRBV5-1 and TRBJ2-5; D assignment may be TRBD1 or TRBD2 (5 bases each). This TCR derives from a woman between 25 and 40 years old with Graves' hyperthyroidism. The specimen sequenced was blood. DNA of the CDR3: TGCGCCAGCAGCTTGGCCGATGAGGGACGAGAGACCCAGTACTTC. It codes for CASSLADEGRETQYF.